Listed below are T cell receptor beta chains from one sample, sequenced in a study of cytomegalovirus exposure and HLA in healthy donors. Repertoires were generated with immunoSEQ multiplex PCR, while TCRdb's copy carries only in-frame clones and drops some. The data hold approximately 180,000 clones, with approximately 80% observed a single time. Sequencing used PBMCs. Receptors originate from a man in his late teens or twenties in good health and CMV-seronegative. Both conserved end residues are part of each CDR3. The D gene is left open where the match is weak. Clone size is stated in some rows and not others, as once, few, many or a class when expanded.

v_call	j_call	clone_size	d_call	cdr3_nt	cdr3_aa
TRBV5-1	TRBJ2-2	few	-	TGCGCCAGCAGCGACAAAACCGGGGAGCTGTTTTTT	CASSDKTGELFF
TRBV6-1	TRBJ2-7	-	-	TGTGCCAGCAGTGAAGAAGGCACAGTCTACGAGCAGTACTTC	CASSEEGTVYEQYF
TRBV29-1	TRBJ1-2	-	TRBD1	TGCAGCGTCCGACAGGGTGAGAGCTATGGCTACACCTTC	CSVRQGESYGYTF
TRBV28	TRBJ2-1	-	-	TGTGCGCGCCTCTCCTCTAGCGAGACATACAATGAGCAGTTCTTC	CARLSSSETYNEQFF
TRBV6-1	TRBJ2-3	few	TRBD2	TGTGCCAGCAGGACCGGGACTAGTTACGCAGATACGCAGTATTTT	CASRTGTSYADTQYF
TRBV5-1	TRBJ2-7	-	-	TGCGCCAGCAGCTTGGCCGTCGCAGTCCCCTACGAGCAGTACTTC	CASSLAVAVPYEQYF
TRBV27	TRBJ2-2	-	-	TGTGCCAGCAGTTTACTTTACAATCGCCGGAACACCGGGGAGCTGTTTTTT	CASSLLYNRRNTGELFF
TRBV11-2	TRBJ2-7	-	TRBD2	TGTGCCAGCATGGGCGGGAGGGAATACGAGCAGTACTTC	CASMGGREYEQYF
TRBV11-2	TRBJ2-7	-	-	TGTGCCAGCAGCTTAGATTTCAACGAGCAGTACTTC	CASSLDFNEQYF
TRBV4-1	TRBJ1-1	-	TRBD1	TGCGCCAGCAGCCAAGACCCGGGACAGGGAAAGAAAACTGAAGCTTTCTTT	CASSQDPGQGKKTEAFF
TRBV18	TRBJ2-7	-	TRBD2	TGTGCCAGCTCACGACTAGCAGTAAGCACCTACGAGCAGTACTTC	CASSRLAVSTYEQYF
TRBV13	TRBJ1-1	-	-	TGTGCCAGCAGCTTATCTGCCGGGTACGGTTTCACTGAAGCTTTCTTT	CASSLSAGYGFTEAFF
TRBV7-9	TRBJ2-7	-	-	TGTGCCAGCAGCTCACAGGGCCACGAGCAGTACTTC	CASSSQGHEQYF
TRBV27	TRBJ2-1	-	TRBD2	TGTGCCAGCAGTCCGTGGACTAGCGGTGATGAGCAGTTCTTC	CASSPWTSGDEQFF